Shown below are 5 T cell receptor beta chains from a single sample sequenced in a study of blood T cell repertoires in COVID-19. Here immunoSEQ multiplex PCR was the method, and the copy in TCRdb shows in-frame clones only, minus some. The sample yields approximately 360,000 clones, more than 75% seen once. The sequenced sample consisted of PBMCs or T cells enriched from blood (not recorded which). Receptors were obtained from a man in his forties or fifties in a cohort exposed to, infected with or recovered from COVID-19 (not recorded which).

The chain combines TRBV30 with TRBJ2-3, with TRBD2 matching over 8 bases. The CDR3 covers 19 residues. Germline V gene sequence: CDR1 GTSNPN, CDR2 SVGIG (reference sequence). Trimming took 0 bases from V and 3 from J; bases not matched to a gene: 17. CDR3 coding DNA: TGTGCCTGGAGTGTAGGGGCCCAATGGCGGGAGGCCTCTACAGATACGCAGTATTTT. Its translation: CAWSVGAQWREASTDTQYF.

V and J are TRBV18 and TRBJ2-5; TRBD2 matches at 10 bases. The V segment lost 5 bases and the J segment 0 bases; nucleotides outside the gene matches: 6. CDR1 is KGHSH, CDR2 LQKENI, per germline. This CDR3 region has 16 residues. The CDR3 protein is CASSTTSGSYQETQYF. CDR3 DNA: TGTGCCAGCTCAACGACTAGCGGGTCGTACCAAGAGACCCAGTACTTC.

This clone was observed a single time. The chain is built from TRBV10-2 and TRBJ2-1, with a tentative D call TRBD2 (6 bases). V shed 7 bases and J shed 5 bases, with 15 bases lying between them. From germline, CDR1 is WSHSY and CDR2 SAAADI. The CDR3 is made up of 14 amino acids. CDR3 in amino acids: CASTAGLVDNEQFF. For the CDR3, the DNA is TGCGCCAGCACGGCGGGGTTGGTTGACAATGAGCAGTTCTTC.

This clone was counted once. This sequence joins TRBV5-1 and TRBJ2-4, with TRBD2 matching over 11 bases. V shed 0 bases and J 2 bases; nucleotides not matched to a gene: 7. CDR3 length: 18 amino acids. CDR1 SGHRS and CDR2 YFSETQ come from the germline V gene. Written as DNA, the CDR3 is TGCGCCAGCAGCTTGGATTTAGCGGGAGGGCCGCCCAAAAACATTCAGTACTTC. It encodes CASSLDLAGGPPKNIQYF.

The chain is built from TRBV19 and TRBJ2-2; D is possibly TRBD1 (7 bases). The germline V gene encodes CDR1 LNHDA and CDR2 SQIVND (reference sequence). CDR3 length: 16 amino acids. V gave up 2 bases and J gave up 3 bases, with 13 bases separating them. CDR3 protein: CASSIPGGRYTGELFF. CDR3 nucleotide sequence: TGTGCCAGTAGTATACCAGGGGGGCGATACACCGGGGAGCTGTTTTTT.